There are a few counts of the clone carrying this T cell receptor beta chain. Separate cDNA molecules received unique molecular identifiers, which the library attached to them. One entry per CDR3 protein results from TCRdb running MiXCR on the RACE reads. The sample lists 180,000 or so distinct CDR3 sequences, more than 25% occurring once. Noted time point: pre-sensitization, week 0. Treatment of the sample: therapeutic diphenylcyclopropenone sensitization with weekly scalp DPC. This record comes from a study of human T cells and chemical hapten exposure. The overall study: DPC 0.01% went on the upper back by patch test, with reading at 6 days.

The specimen was whole blood, collected in connection with sensitization to the hapten diphenylcyclopropenone (DPC). This sequence was found in a woman in her twenties or thirties with alopecia areata. Some clones in this sample may be carry-over from other donors' samples.

CDR3 in amino acids: CASSPLIGGGTEAFF. Here the CDR3 DNA reads TGTGCCAGCAGCCCCCTAATCGGAGGGGGTACTGAAGCTTTCTTT. The chain links TRBV9 to TRBJ1-1, with D possibly TRBD1 on 6 matching bases. This CDR3 region has 15 residues. Germline V gives CDR1 SGDLS, CDR2 YYNGEE. Trimming shortened V by 4 bases and J by 5 bases, and 18 bases separated the two germline ends.